The rows below give T cell receptor beta chains drawn from one sample of a study of OX40 agonist ivuxolimab in advanced cancers. The protocol was immunoSEQ multiplex PCR, while the TCRdb copy is restricted to in-frame clones and leaves out a portion. The top ten clones hold approximately 2.2% of a sample with under 90,000 clones, around 83% of them seen once. Sample: CD4+ or CD8+ T cells sorted from blood, taken in a trial of the OX40 agonist ivuxolimab. The receptors were gathered from an adult with an advanced solid tumor such as melanoma, head and neck, liver or kidney cancer. The conserved cysteine and the conserved F or W are not part of the CDR3 here. The order of the fields is V gene, J gene, CDR3 protein.

v_gene: TRBV7-8
j_gene: TRBJ1-5
CDR3aa: ASSARGPVNQPQH

v_gene: TRBV19
j_gene: TRBJ2-2
CDR3aa: ASRRQGINTGELF

v_gene: TRBV5-5
j_gene: TRBJ2-7
CDR3aa: ASSSQYEQY

v_gene: TRBV4-1
j_gene: TRBJ2-6
CDR3aa: ASSQEGTGANVLT

v_gene: TRBV30
j_gene: TRBJ1-4
CDR3aa: AWRQEKLF

v_gene: TRBV19
j_gene: TRBJ2-1
CDR3aa: ASKGPGTANEQF

v_gene: TRBV30
j_gene: TRBJ1-6
CDR3aa: ACTGGDSPLH

v_gene: TRBV19
j_gene: TRBJ2-1
CDR3aa: ASTPLILAGGWNEQF

v_gene: TRBV7-8
j_gene: TRBJ1-1
CDR3aa: ASSLAPNTEAF

v_gene: TRBV5-1
j_gene: TRBJ1-4
CDR3aa: ASSLGEKLF

v_gene: TRBV18
j_gene: TRBJ2-5
CDR3aa: ASSPGGGETQY

v_gene: TRBV11-3
j_gene: TRBJ2-3
CDR3aa: ASSFSGTGRKDTQY

v_gene: TRBV28
j_gene: TRBJ1-5
CDR3aa: ASSRSNQPQH

v_gene: TRBV11-1
j_gene: TRBJ2-3
CDR3aa: ASSHWTGGFTDTQY

v_gene: TRBV11-2
j_gene: TRBJ1-4
CDR3aa: ASSARGEGGEKLF

v_gene: TRBV2
j_gene: TRBJ2-5
CDR3aa: ASRETGTGGETQY

v_gene: TRBV28
j_gene: TRBJ1-2
CDR3aa: ASKQGFYGYT

v_gene: TRBV28
j_gene: TRBJ1-2
CDR3aa: AILGQGNYGYT

v_gene: TRBV30
j_gene: TRBJ1-2
CDR3aa: AWSVWSSDSLGYT

v_gene: TRBV18
j_gene: TRBJ1-5
CDR3aa: ASSPDDLQPQH

v_gene: TRBV19
j_gene: TRBJ1-2
CDR3aa: ASSGAGTGNHGYT

v_gene: TRBV9
j_gene: TRBJ1-4
CDR3aa: ASSPHTEFNEKLF

v_gene: TRBV6-1
j_gene: TRBJ2-7
CDR3aa: ASNIGPGPYEQY

v_gene: TRBV19
j_gene: TRBJ1-5
CDR3aa: ASSSGQGNQPQH

v_gene: TRBV5-1
j_gene: TRBJ1-2
CDR3aa: ASSLDGAHNYGYT

v_gene: TRBV30
j_gene: TRBJ1-1
CDR3aa: AWRGLGGTEAF

v_gene: TRBV5-1
j_gene: TRBJ2-1
CDR3aa: ASSFDRVGNEQF

v_gene: TRBV27
j_gene: TRBJ2-7
CDR3aa: ASKSSGRPFSYEQY

v_gene: TRBV19
j_gene: TRBJ1-5
CDR3aa: ASSISIRNQPQH

v_gene: TRBV6-5
j_gene: TRBJ2-1
CDR3aa: ASSERDYYNEQF

v_gene: TRBV7-3
j_gene: TRBJ2-7
CDR3aa: ASSLSSGIPYEQY

v_gene: TRBV5-4
j_gene: TRBJ2-2
CDR3aa: ASRVEAGELF

v_gene: TRBV6-1
j_gene: TRBJ1-6
CDR3aa: AGTGTGNSPLH

v_gene: TRBV28
j_gene: TRBJ2-2
CDR3aa: ASLRSNTGELF

v_gene: TRBV6-5
j_gene: TRBJ1-1
CDR3aa: ASTSRGGGTEAF

v_gene: TRBV5-1
j_gene: TRBJ1-5
CDR3aa: ASRDRWGSNQPQH

v_gene: TRBV19
j_gene: TRBJ2-3
CDR3aa: ASSTTGALADTQY

v_gene: TRBV9
j_gene: TRBJ2-1
CDR3aa: ASSLGTSGSYNEQF

v_gene: TRBV7-2
j_gene: TRBJ1-4
CDR3aa: ASSLRGTGDEKLF

v_gene: TRBV11-2
j_gene: TRBJ1-1
CDR3aa: ASSLDLQGEAF

v_gene: TRBV19
j_gene: TRBJ1-5
CDR3aa: ASKFSQTPGRAQPQH

v_gene: TRBV5-1
j_gene: TRBJ1-1
CDR3aa: ASSFSGGNTEAF

v_gene: TRBV18
j_gene: TRBJ2-5
CDR3aa: ASSPKMTQEIQY

v_gene: TRBV6-5
j_gene: TRBJ2-5
CDR3aa: ASSYRDRGWGETQY

v_gene: TRBV29-1
j_gene: TRBJ1-1
CDR3aa: SAEDRKGIGAF

v_gene: TRBV6-5
j_gene: TRBJ2-1
CDR3aa: ASSPLGTSKGEQF

v_gene: TRBV18
j_gene: TRBJ1-4
CDR3aa: ASSPRARAANEKLF

v_gene: TRBV5-5
j_gene: TRBJ1-1
CDR3aa: ASSLAGGRGAF

v_gene: TRBV25-1
j_gene: TRBJ1-3
CDR3aa: ASSTGTIGNTIY

v_gene: TRBV7-3
j_gene: TRBJ2-3
CDR3aa: ASSLGTERNTDTQY

v_gene: TRBV29-1
j_gene: TRBJ1-2
CDR3aa: SVDSGQSFYGYT

v_gene: TRBV19
j_gene: TRBJ2-3
CDR3aa: ASIPRGSKTDTQY

v_gene: TRBV7-3
j_gene: TRBJ2-3
CDR3aa: ASSLTGNTDTQY

v_gene: TRBV7-2
j_gene: TRBJ1-5
CDR3aa: ASSRTSDQPQH

v_gene: TRBV7-8
j_gene: TRBJ2-1
CDR3aa: ASSLVTGGGYNEQF